This T cell receptor (beta chain) comes out of a study of PD-1 blockade in classical Hodgkin lymphoma. Study conclusions and caveats: Newly diagnosed patients were said to have less baseline TCR diversity than healthy donors did. Still unresolved is the cause of the repertoire differences, which may be disease activity or prior therapy.

This clone was recorded only once. What it binds is not known. Relapse was seen in all patients after autologous stem cell transplantation, and brentuximab vedotin exposure was variable. In germline, CDR1 is SGDLS, CDR2 YYNGEE. The CDR3 consists of 16 residues. Trimming removed 4 bases from V and 7 bases from J; junction bases left unmatched: 10. Clones were read by immunoSEQ multiplex PCR, and TCRdb kept only the in-frame ones, dropping some. There are about 150,000 clones in the sample; approximately 80% occur only once, and roughly a tenth lies in the top ten. Sequences were derived from peripheral blood mononuclear cells (PBMCs), sampled before the second cycle of nivolumab. The chain employs TRBV9 and TRBJ2-2; 10 positions match TRBD1. The sequence was collected from a human donor with classical Hodgkin lymphoma. Here the CDR3 reads CASSPKGGQGSGELFF. CDR3 bases: TGTGCCAGCAGCCCCAAGGGGGGACAGGGGAGCGGGGAGCTGTTTTTT. The variable domain in full, completed from reference TRBV9 and TRBJ2-2, reads DSGVTQTPKHLITATGQRVTLRCSPRSGDLSVYWYQQSLDQGLQFLIQYYNGEERAKGNILERFSAQQFPDLHSELNLSSLELGDSALYFCASSPKGGQGSGELFFGEGSRLTVL.